Presented here are 19 T cell receptor beta chains from one specimen sequenced in a study of cytomegalovirus exposure and HLA in healthy donors. A multiplex PCR was run with 60 Vbeta primers and 13 Jbeta primers. Assay used: immunoSEQ multiplex PCR; TCRdb lists only in-frame clones, some missing. The sample shows about 150,000 clones, over 60% of them seen only once. The sample consisted of PBMCs. These TCRs come from a woman between 18 and 29 years old in good health and CMV-seronegative.

The chain uses TRBV29-1 and TRBJ2-1; D is possibly TRBD2 (6 bases). The CDR3 length is 12 residues. CDR1 and CDR2 from the germline V gene are SQVTM and ANQGSEA. Trimming took 3 bases from V and 7 from J, leaving 10 bases between them. This CDR3 reads CSVEGLANEQFF. Written as DNA, the CDR3 is TGCAGCGTTGAGGGTCTAGCGAATGAGCAGTTCTTC.

This chain uses TRBV4-2 with TRBJ2-1; TRBD2 matches at 11 bases. CDR1 is LGHNA and CDR2 is YNFKEQ in the germline V gene. Trimming took 2 bases from V and 8 from J; bases not matched to a gene: 8. This CDR3 has 16 amino acids. The CDR3 spells CASSQLGTSGGDEQFF. The CDR3 DNA reads TGTGCCAGCAGCCAACTAGGCACTAGCGGGGGAGATGAGCAGTTCTTC.

The rearrangement uses TRBV28 and TRBJ2-7; tentatively, D is TRBD1 (6 bases). Trimming cost V 6 bases and J 6 bases, with 9 bases left between them. This CDR3 has 11 residues. Germline CDR1 MDHEN, CDR2 SYDVKM. The CDR3 protein is CASSRQAEQYF. The CDR3 bases are TGTGCCAGCAGCCGACAGGCCGAGCAGTACTTC.

In DNA form, the CDR3 reads TGTGCCAGTAGTACGACAGGGAAGAACTATGGCTACACCTTC. It yields the protein CASSTTGKNYGYTF. The chain combines TRBV19 with TRBJ1-2; 7 positions match TRBD1. Losses at the gene ends were 4 bases for V and 2 bases for J; bases not matched to a gene: 4. The length of the CDR3 is 14 residues. CDR1 and CDR2 from the germline V gene are LNHDA and SQIVND (reference sequence).

This clone was recorded a few times. The rearrangement joins TRBV18 to TRBJ2-1; tentative D call: TRBD1 (5 bases). The ends were cut back, 5 bases at V and 5 bases at J, with 19 bases in the middle. Germline V gene lookup returns CDR1 KGHSH and CDR2 LQKENI. The CDR3 covers 16 residues. The CDR3 sequence is CASSRGAGPPDNEQFF. DNA for the CDR3: TGTGCCAGCTCAAGAGGAGCAGGGCCCCCTGACAATGAGCAGTTCTTC.

This chain links TRBV27 with TRBJ1-4; 12 nucleotides line up with TRBD1. The ends lost 4 bases at V and 10 bases at J; junction bases unmatched: 10. This CDR3 region has 16 residues. Germline V CDR1 and CDR2: MNHEY, SMNVEV (reference sequence). The CDR3 DNA reads TGTGCCAGCAGTTCCCGGGACAGGGGGCGACTTTCAAAACTGTTTTTT. This translates into CASSSRDRGRLSKLFF.

V is TRBV27 and J is TRBJ1-2; D is uncertain. Germline lookup yields CDR1 MNHEY and CDR2 SMNVEV (reference sequence). The CDR3 has 13 residues. V was shortened by 5 bases and J by 3 bases, with 10 bases between the two germline ends. The CDR3 spells CASSKRTDYGYTF. The CDR3 DNA sequence: TGTGCCAGCAGTAAAAGGACTGACTATGGCTACACCTTC.

The genes are TRBV28 and TRBJ1-1; TRBD1 aligns across 10 bases. The CDR3 length is 15 residues. CDR1 is MDHEN and CDR2 is SYDVKM in the germline V gene. J lost 4 bases, V lost 4 bases, and 6 bases had no gene match. Here the CDR3 reads CASSSRTGGSTEAFF. The CDR3 DNA follows: TGTGCCAGCAGTTCGAGGACAGGGGGGTCCACTGAAGCTTTCTTT. The full variable domain, completed using reference TRBV28 and TRBJ1-1, is DVKVTQSSRYLVKRTGEKVFLECVQDMDHENMFWYRQDPGLGLRLIYFSYDVKMKEKGDIPEGYSVSREKKERFSLILESASTNQTSMYLCASSSRTGGSTEAFFGQGTRLTVV.

The chain links TRBV5-1 to TRBJ2-5, with TRBD2 matching 12 bases. Germline V CDR1 and CDR2: SGHRS, YFSETQ. The CDR3 runs 16 residues. The V and J ends lost 4 bases and 2 bases, in that order; junction bases with no gene match: 6. The CDR3 DNA sequence: TGCGCCAGCAGCGAGGCCGGGACTAGCGGGCAAGAGACCCAGTACTTC. This sequence encodes CASSEAGTSGQETQYF.

The chain uses TRBV27 and TRBJ2-1; 7 nucleotides match TRBD2. The CDR3 runs 12 residues. With 6 bases clipped from V and 5 bases from J, the junction kept 1 base outside the gene matches. Germline-derived CDR1 and CDR2 are MNHEY and SMNVEV (reference sequence). The CDR3 DNA reads TGTGCCAGCAGGCGGGAGAACAATGAGCAGTTCTTC. Its translation: CASRRENNEQFF.

The chain has TRBV11-2 and TRBJ2-2; unclear D gene. With 3 bases removed from V and 3 bases from J, the gap between germline ends came to 5 bases. The CDR3 runs 13 residues. CDR1 is SGHAT, CDR2 FQNNGV, per germline. CDR3 bases: TGTGCCAGCAGCTTGTCTGACACCGGGGAGCTGTTTTTT. Encoded protein: CASSLSDTGELFF.

The genes are TRBV7-2 and TRBJ1-1; weak D call: TRBD1 (5 bases). Germline V gives CDR1 SGHTA, CDR2 FQGNSA. V was cut by 3 bases and J by 1 base, with 12 bases left in between. The CDR3 extends over 15 amino acids. Written as DNA, the CDR3 is TGTGCCAGCAGCTTCTCCAGGGCAGGGAACACTGAAGCTTTCTTT. Its translation is CASSFSRAGNTEAFF.

The sample holds a few counts of this clone. The genes are TRBV5-1 and TRBJ2-5; TRBD2 agrees at 13 bases. CDR3 length equals 17 residues. Germline V gene data show CDR1 as SGHRS and CDR2 as YFSETQ. Trimming took 3 bases from V and 4 from J; bases not matched to a gene: 9. The CDR3 sequence: CASSSTRTSGGGETQYF. The CDR3 coding sequence is TGCGCCAGCAGCTCGACTAGGACTAGCGGGGGAGGAGAGACCCAGTACTTC.

This chain uses TRBV6-6 with TRBJ1-2, with TRBD1 as a possible D gene (6 bases). Germline values: CDR1 MNHNY, CDR2 SVGAGI (reference sequence). The V end was cut by 2 bases, the J end by 5 bases, with 12 bases between. CDR3 size: 14 residues. CDR3 in DNA: TGTGCCAGCAGTTACCCTTGGGACATTTATGGCTACACCTTC. Protein sequence: CASSYPWDIYGYTF.

The chain links TRBV2 to TRBJ2-5; 7 nucleotides agree with TRBD1. Matching the DNA end better, TRBJ2-7 makes the J call doubtful. This CDR3 comprises 12 residues. Germline assignment: CDR1 SNHLY and CDR2 FYNNEI. CDR3 nucleotides: TGTGCCAGCAGTAGGGACAGCTACGAGCAGTACTTC. Translating it yields CASSRDSYEQYF.

This clone was seen only once. The chain recombines TRBV6-6 with TRBJ1-1, with D perhaps TRBD1 (5 bases). Trimming removed 5 bases from V and 1 base from J, with 11 bases in between. This CDR3 is 14 amino acids long. Germline CDR1 reads MNHNY; CDR2 reads SVGAGI (reference sequence). This CDR3 reads CASSRRDSNTEAFF. CDR3 nucleotides: TGTGCCAGCAGTCGCCGGGACTCGAACACTGAAGCTTTCTTT.

The J gene is TRBJ1-1, the V gene TRBV4-2; D unresolved. Trimming left V 2 bases short and J 4 bases short, with 17 bases between. Germline V gene data show CDR1 as LGHNA and CDR2 as YNFKEQ. CDR3 size: 16 residues. The CDR3 sequence is CASSQYMRGTVTEAFF. CDR3 in DNA: TGTGCCAGCAGCCAATACATGCGGGGAACGGTCACTGAAGCTTTCTTT.

The count of this clone is one. This chain connects TRBV19 to TRBJ2-1, with 7 bases lining up with TRBD2. The CDR3 extends over 16 amino acids. Trimming removed 5 bases from V and 4 bases from J; junction bases left unmatched: 11. Germline CDR1 is LNHDA and CDR2 is SQIVND (reference sequence). The CDR3 DNA sequence: TGTGCCAGTAGTCCCTTCGGGGGACTACCTTACAATGAGCAGTTCTTC. It specifies CASSPFGGLPYNEQFF.

The chain has TRBV4-3 and TRBJ1-5; D is ambiguous. Germline loops: CDR1 LGHNA, CDR2 YSLEER. V was trimmed by 0 bases and J by 2 bases, leaving 11 bases between them. CDR3 length equals 16 residues. CDR3 region: CASSQDTGFGNQPQHF. CDR3 bases: TGCGCCAGCAGCCAAGATACGGGTTTTGGCAATCAGCCCCAGCATTTT.